The clone carrying this TCR beta chain showed up just a few times. Antigen: not known. The use of a sample-barcoded 5' primer and a J-beta primer mix characterized a second PCR of about 7 to 12 cycles. Each CDR3 protein gets one entry after TCRdb re-called the 5' RACE reads with MiXCR. This table has under 800,000 distinct CDR3 sequences, roughly 47% appearing once. This entry belongs to a study of blood T cells in healthy people across ages. The CDR3 has 15 amino acids. Germline CDR1 and CDR2: SGHRS and YFSETQ. The V and J ends lost 0 bases and 7 bases, in that order; junction bases with no gene match: 8. Study conclusions and caveats: Naive T cell percentage showed a strong correlation with the diversity of TCR beta. Both naive CD4+ cell counts and diversity were greater in long-lived donors than in aged donors.

Investigators took about 9.2 milliliters of peripheral blood from every donor. Total RNA extraction produced at least 5.5 micrograms (per sample) for the study. This sequence joins TRBV5-1 and TRBJ1-2; TRBD1 matches 8 bases. The TCR sequence derives from a woman aged 60-70 years in good health. What was sequenced was blood. CDR3 DNA sequence: TGCGCCAGCAGCTTGGATGGACAGGGCCACGGTGGCTACACCTTC. It specifies CASSLDGQGHGGYTF.